This T cell receptor beta chain was obtained from a study of monozygotic twins with inflammatory bowel disease. Points on this clonotype: Antigen: not known.

General study results and limits: Evidence failed to back one strong IBD-linked signal or clonotype.

The V gene's germline CDR1 is MNHEY and CDR2 SVGEGT. The CDR3 has 16 residues. Reprocessing the 5' RACE reads, TCRdb reports a single entry for every CDR3 protein and omits DNA. This table lists some 100,000 distinct CDR3 sequences. The V call is TRBV6-2 or TRBV6-3, the J call TRBJ2-2; TCRdb's assignment of TRBD1 cannot be checked, as there is no DNA. Sequences were obtained from blood. The sequence came from a human donor with ulcerative colitis or Crohn's disease, or a healthy co-twin of an affected twin (not recorded which). The CDR3 loop is CASSLQGGSNTGELFF.